The TCR beta chain under discussion was sequenced for a study of cytomegalovirus exposure and HLA in healthy donors. Whole-study results and caveats: Some V segments could not be told apart, so they were left out, TRBV6-2 and TRBV6-3 among them. According to an earlier analysis, most TCR beta V segments yielded productive rearrangements about 87% or about 30% of the time.

As for this clone: What it binds is not known.

The CDR3 is made up of 14 amino acids. Germline V gene sequence: CDR1 MNHEY, CDR2 SVGAGI. Trimming cost V 6 bases and J 8 bases; bases outside gene matches: 9. The primer mix had 60 Vbeta and 13 Jbeta primers. Methods used by the authors: Per a later analysis, the number of unique TCR beta chains was some 75 million, of which roughly 9.9 million were shared. Some clones are missing from TCRdb's copy, which holds only in-frame ones; the method was immunoSEQ multiplex PCR. That table is the source of V, J and clone size, and D and trimming were worked out from the DNA. This table holds over 150,000 clones, roughly 83% found once.

The rearrangement uses TRBV6-5 and TRBJ1-2; 10 nucleotides match TRBD1. Specimen: PBMCs. The sequence was collected from a boy younger than 10 in good health and CMV-seronegative. CDR3 DNA: TGTGCCAGCAGACGCACCGGGACAGGGGAAGGCTACACCTTC. As protein: CASRRTGTGEGYTF.